This TCR beta chain was profiled in a study of T cell responses to AZD1222 COVID-19 vaccine. Findings and limits, study-wide: The span of vaccine-associated CD4 TCRs extended across spike, with dominance at 160-218 and 743-854. Spike-specific TCR breadth and depth grew following two AZD1222 doses.

The protocol was immunoSEQ multiplex PCR, while the TCRdb copy is restricted to in-frame clones and leaves out a portion. The sample carries about 100,000 clones, 92% recorded once. CDR1 is MNHEY and CDR2 is SMNVEV in the germline V gene (reference sequence). The CDR3 covers 17 residues. V was cut by 6 bases and J by 1 base, with 19 bases left in between. This clone has only one observation. The antigen remains undetermined. The genes are TRBV27 and TRBJ1-5, with D unresolved. Sequencing used peripheral blood, obtained on day 0 of AZD1222 vaccination. The origin of this receptor is an adult in good health. CDR3 sequence: CASRPNGFVGSNQPQHF. CDR3 sequence (DNA): TGTGCCAGCAGACCTAACGGATTTGTGGGCAGCAATCAGCCCCAGCATTTT.